One and the same sample provided the 13 T cell receptor beta chains below, sequenced in a study of shared clonotypes between healthy human individuals. Profiling relied on immunoSEQ multiplex PCR, and the TCRdb table lists in-frame clones only, not all of them. The sample comprises 950,000 to 1,100,000 clones, roughly 80% of which are singletons, and 1.4% to 1.5% rests with the top ten. Sample: memory CD4+ T cells sorted from blood. Subset indicated: CD45RA-negative fraction. The source of these receptors is a man between 18 and 35 years old in good health.

This clone appeared a few times. The chain joins TRBV18 to TRBJ2-3; no reliable D call. The CDR3 covers 14 residues. Per germline, CDR1 KGHSH and CDR2 LQKENI. V lost 0 bases to trimming and J lost 4 bases, with 8 bases between them. This CDR3 is CASSPPSLADTQYF. CDR3 DNA sequence: TGTGCCAGCTCACCACCGTCGTTGGCAGATACGCAGTATTTT.

A single count supports this clone. This rearrangement joins TRBV7-2 to TRBJ2-7; possible D gene TRBD2, 6 bases. Between the trimmed V and J ends, which lost 3 bases and 4 bases, there was a span of 13 bases. From germline, CDR1 is SGHTA and CDR2 FQGNSA. This CDR3 has 14 residues. In DNA, the CDR3 is TGTGCCAGCAGCTTGTCCGGGAGTAGGTACGAGCAGTACTTC. It specifies CASSLSGSRYEQYF.

This clone was picked up many times. This chain joins TRBV2 and TRBJ2-6; 8 bases are a match to TRBD1. J was trimmed by 10 bases and V by 6 bases; bases with no gene match: 11. The germline gives CDR1 SNHLY, CDR2 FYNNEI. The CDR3 extends over 15 amino acids. In nucleotides, the CDR3 is TGTGCCAGCAGCGGGGACAGGAGTCTTGCTAACGTCCTGACTTTC. It translates to CASSGDRSLANVLTF.

The V and J genes are TRBV7-9 and TRBJ1-6; TRBD1 aligns across 8 bases. Germline loops: CDR1 SEHNR, CDR2 FQNEAQ (reference sequence). V was clipped by 5 bases and J by 12 bases; unmatched bases: 12. This CDR3 comprises 15 residues. The CDR3 here is CASSTMRDRPRPLHF. Here the CDR3 DNA reads TGTGCCAGCAGCACTATGCGGGACAGGCCCCGACCCCTCCACTTT.

The V and J genes are TRBV10-3 and TRBJ2-2; TRBD2 agrees at 7 bases. The J segment lost 3 bases and the V segment lost 3 bases, leaving 10 bases of the junction unmatched. CDR3 size: 17 residues. Germline CDR1 ENHRY, CDR2 SYGVKD. CDR3 DNA: TGTGCCATCAGTGACTCTTCCGGGGGGACCTACACCGGGGAGCTGTTTTTT. Protein sequence: CAISDSSGGTYTGELFF.

This rearrangement joins TRBV5-4 to TRBJ2-1, with D unresolved. Germline V gene sequence: CDR1 SGHNT, CDR2 YYREEE (reference sequence). CDR3 size: 13 residues. Trimming removed 0 bases from V and 5 bases from J, with 6 bases in between. CDR3 loop: CASSLEWNNEQFF. CDR3 coding DNA: TGTGCCAGCAGCTTGGAGTGGAACAATGAGCAGTTCTTC. Full variable domain (outside the CDR3, taken from reference TRBV5-4 and TRBJ2-1): ETGVTQSPTHLIKTRGQQVTLRCSSQSGHNTVSWYQQALGQGPQFIFQYYREEENGRGNFPPRFSGLQFPNYSSELNVNALELDDSALYLCASSLEWNNEQFFGPGTRLTVL.

This clone was seen a single time. A much larger clone lies one base from this, so it may be a read error. The same CDR3 can be traced to other DNA sequences in this sample. The rearrangement joins TRBV14 to TRBJ1-3; no firm D call. V lost 4 bases and J lost 1, with 2 bases in between. Germline V CDR1 and CDR2: SGHDN, FVKESK. There are 12 residues in the CDR3. CDR3 in DNA: TGTGCCAGCAGCCCGTCTGGAAACACCATATATTTT. This sequence encodes CASSPSGNTIYF.

This chain links TRBV19 with TRBJ2-2; 7 nucleotides line up with TRBD1. CDR1 and CDR2 (germline): LNHDA, SQIVND (reference sequence). The CDR3 is 14 amino acids. V gave up 6 bases and J gave up 4 bases; unmatched junction bases: 5. The CDR3 DNA follows: TGTGCCAGTAGGGAGACAGGGTTCACCGGGGAGCTGTTTTTT. It encodes CASRETGFTGELFF.

This chain joins TRBV6-5 and TRBJ2-3; D might be TRBD1 (6 bases). The germline V gene has CDR1 MNHEY and CDR2 SVGAGI. The length of the CDR3 is 11 residues. With 4 bases removed from V and 13 bases from J, the gap between germline ends came to 12 bases. CDR3 in amino acids: CASSLQGMEYF. CDR3 DNA: TGTGCCAGCAGTTTACAGGGTATGGAGTATTTT.

The rearrangement joins TRBV6-1 to TRBJ2-1, with a weak D call TRBD2 (6 bases). Germline V gives CDR1 MNHNS, CDR2 SASEGT. The CDR3 contains 15 residues. Trimming left V 3 bases short and J 2 bases short, with 11 bases between. CDR3 nucleotides: TGTGCCAGCAGTGATCGGCGGGGACCCTACAATGAGCAGTTCTTC. Translation: CASSDRRGPYNEQFF.

This clone appeared a single time. Germline is not matched at one junction end, which may reflect a read error. V usage is TRBV5-1 and J usage is TRBJ1-1; D not certain. Germline CDR1 reads SGHRS; CDR2 reads YFSETQ. CDR3 length: 14 amino acids. The CDR3 here is CASSLTLADRPEGF. The CDR3 coding sequence is TGCGCCAGCAGCTTGACGCTGGCCGACCGCCCGGAGGGCTTT.

The rearrangement links TRBV7-9 to TRBJ2-3; D unresolved. The CDR3 covers 15 residues. Trimming shortened V by 1 base and J by 0 bases, and 8 bases separated the two germline ends. The germline V gene encodes CDR1 SEHNR and CDR2 FQNEAQ (reference sequence). The CDR3 nucleotides are TGTGCCAGCAGCTTAGGCGTTTCTAGCACAGATACGCAGTATTTT. Residues: CASSLGVSSTDTQYF.

The chain is built from TRBV5-4 and TRBJ1-3, with D hard to call. Trimming took 0 bases from V and 0 from J, leaving 10 bases between them. The CDR3 is 16 amino acids. Germline lookup yields CDR1 SGHNT and CDR2 YYREEE (reference sequence). CDR3 region: CASSLDASFSGNTIYF. The CDR3 coding sequence is TGTGCCAGCAGCTTGGACGCAAGCTTCTCTGGAAACACCATATATTTT.